These 12 T cell receptor beta chains share one sample of origin, sequenced in a study of blood T cell repertoires in COVID-19. The repertoire was sequenced with immunoSEQ multiplex PCR; TCRdb's copy has only in-frame clones and lacks some. The profile shows approximately 170,000 clones, 65% to 85% of them singletons. Sequencing was carried out using peripheral blood. The receptors were gathered from a human donor with acute or convalescent COVID-19. The donor label of this sample is uncertain.

Comments on this clone: Additional DNA sequences in this sample encode the identical CDR3. The V gene is TRBV19, the J gene TRBJ1-2; D call uncertain. CDR3 length: 14 amino acids. V lost 1 base, J lost 2 bases, and 8 bases lay in between. Germline lookup yields CDR1 LNHDA and CDR2 SQIVND (reference sequence). The CDR3 sequence: CASSIVQTNYGYTF. The CDR3 DNA is TGTGCCAGTAGTATAGTACAGACCAACTATGGCTACACCTTC.

The V and J genes are TRBV19 and TRBJ1-4; weak D call: TRBD1 (6 bases). CDR1 and CDR2 (germline): LNHDA, SQIVND (reference sequence). V lost 4 bases to trimming and J lost 3 bases, with 24 bases between them. The length of the CDR3 is 19 residues. DNA of the CDR3: TGTGCCAGTAGTAACCTCGGACAGACCCAACGGTCGGCTAATGAAAAACTGTTTTTT. Translating gives CASSNLGQTQRSANEKLFF.

The V and J genes are TRBV5-1 and TRBJ2-1, with TRBD2 matching over 13 bases. The V gene's germline CDR1 is SGHRS and CDR2 YFSETQ. The CDR3 is made up of 15 amino acids. Trimming cost V 3 bases and J 13 bases; bases outside gene matches: 10. The CDR3 sequence is CASSYDTGLAGSQFF. The CDR3 DNA reads TGCGCCAGCAGCTACGACACGGGACTAGCGGGATCACAGTTCTTC.

The V call is TRBV5-4, the J call TRBJ1-3; 7 nucleotides agree with TRBD1. The CDR3 consists of 16 residues. From germline, CDR1 is SGHNT and CDR2 YYREEE (reference sequence). V lost 4 bases to trimming and J lost 0 bases; unmatched junction nucleotides: 7. In DNA, the CDR3 is TGTGCCAGCAGCCAGTACAGGGGAGCCTCTGGAAACACCATATATTTT. This codes for CASSQYRGASGNTIYF.

In nucleotides, the CDR3 is TGTGCCATCAGTGGGACGCCTAGCGGGGTTAATTACGAGCAGTACTTC. Protein: CAISGTPSGVNYEQYF. The J gene is TRBJ2-7, the V gene TRBV10-3; TRBD2 matches 9 bases. The germline V gene has CDR1 ENHRY and CDR2 SYGVKD. This CDR3 contains 16 residues. V was clipped by 4 bases and J by 4 bases; unmatched bases: 11.

This chain uses TRBV11-1 with TRBJ2-7, with D possibly TRBD2 on 6 matching bases. The CDR3 sequence is 13 residues long. V was shortened by 0 bases and J by 6 bases, with 9 bases between the two germline ends. Germline CDR1 is SGHAT and CDR2 is FQDESV (reference sequence). This chain's CDR3 is CASSLARTTEQYF. The DNA for the CDR3 is TGTGCCAGCAGCTTAGCGCGGACTACCGAGCAGTACTTC.

V and J are TRBV4-2 and TRBJ2-2, with 8 bases fitting TRBD2. Germline-derived CDR1 and CDR2 are LGHNA and YNFKEQ. The CDR3 covers 17 residues. The V gene end was trimmed by 0 bases and the J gene end by 1 base; junction bases not matched to a gene: 4. Here the CDR3 DNA reads TGTGCCAGCAGCCAAGATCGGCTAGCGGGGAACACCGGGGAGCTGTTTTTT. Translation gives CASSQDRLAGNTGELFF.

The V and J genes are TRBV2 and TRBJ2-1; 8 nucleotides agree with TRBD1. Germline V gene sequence: CDR1 SNHLY, CDR2 FYNNEI. The trim removed 4 bases at V and 12 bases at J, leaving 14 bases unmatched. CDR3 size: 15 residues. CDR3 amino acids: CASSGDGTGTMRQFF. CDR3 DNA: TGTGCCAGCAGTGGGGACGGGACAGGTACAATGAGGCAGTTCTTC. The full variable domain, rest sourced from reference TRBV2 and TRBJ2-1, is EPEVTQTPSHQVTQMGQEVILRCVPISNHLYFYWYRQILGQKVEFLVSFYNNEISEKSEIFDDQFSVERPDGSNFTLKIRSTKLEDSAMYFCASSGDGTGTMRQFFGPGTRLTVL.

The rearrangement uses TRBV5-1 and TRBJ2-2, with TRBD2 matching 7 bases. Trimming removed 0 bases from V and 0 bases from J; junction bases left unmatched: 2. Germline V gene lookup returns CDR1 SGHRS and CDR2 YFSETQ. The CDR3 covers 16 residues. CDR3 amino acids: CASSLEGTTNTGELFF. In DNA, the CDR3 is TGCGCCAGCAGCTTGGAAGGGACTACGAACACCGGGGAGCTGTTTTTT.

The chain joins TRBV3-1 (or the pseudogene TRBV3-2) to TRBJ1-6; 9 bases line up with TRBD1. The ends lost 0 bases at V and 6 bases at J; junction bases unmatched: 9. This CDR3 region has 18 residues. Germline values: CDR1 LGHDT, CDR2 YNNKEL (reference sequence). CDR3 sequence reads: CASSQDLVSGQGNSPLHF. The CDR3, as DNA: TGTGCCAGCAGCCAAGACCTTGTATCGGGACAGGGTAATTCACCCCTCCACTTT.

In this sample, this clone turned up once. The sample contains more than one DNA sequence encoding this CDR3. The chain carries TRBV28 and TRBJ1-2, with 10 bases matching TRBD1. Germline loops: CDR1 MDHEN, CDR2 SYDVKM. This CDR3 spans 14 amino acids. V was pared by 5 bases and J by 0 bases, with 0 bases of the junction left unmatched. CDR3 nucleotides: TGTGCCAGCAGTGGGACAGGGGCTAACTATGGCTACACCTTC. It translates to CASSGTGANYGYTF.

This chain connects TRBV5-1 to TRBJ2-5; 8 bases are shared with TRBD2. Germline-derived CDR1 and CDR2 are SGHRS and YFSETQ. The junction had 5 bases not matched to a gene; V was cut back by 4 bases and J by 3 bases. The CDR3 has 14 residues. CDR3 loop: CASSPTSVEETQYF. The CDR3 DNA is TGCGCCAGCAGCCCGACTAGCGTGGAAGAGACCCAGTACTTC.